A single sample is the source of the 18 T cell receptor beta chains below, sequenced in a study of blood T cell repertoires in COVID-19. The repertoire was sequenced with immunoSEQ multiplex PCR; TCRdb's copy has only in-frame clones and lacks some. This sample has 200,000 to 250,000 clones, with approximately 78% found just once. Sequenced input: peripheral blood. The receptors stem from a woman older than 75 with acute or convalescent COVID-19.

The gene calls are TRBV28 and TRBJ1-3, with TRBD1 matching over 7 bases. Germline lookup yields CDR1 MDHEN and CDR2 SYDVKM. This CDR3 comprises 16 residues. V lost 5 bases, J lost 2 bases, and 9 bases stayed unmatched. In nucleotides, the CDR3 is TGTGCCAGCAGTAAACCGACAGGGTCAACTGGAAACACCATATATTTT. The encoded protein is CASSKPTGSTGNTIYF.

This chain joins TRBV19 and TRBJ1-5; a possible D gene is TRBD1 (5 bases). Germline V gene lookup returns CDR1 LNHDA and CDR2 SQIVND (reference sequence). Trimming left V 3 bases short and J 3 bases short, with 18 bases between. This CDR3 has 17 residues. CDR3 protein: CASSIRSVGASNQPQHF. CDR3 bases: TGTGCCAGTAGTATCAGGTCGGTAGGGGCGTCCAATCAGCCCCAGCATTTT.

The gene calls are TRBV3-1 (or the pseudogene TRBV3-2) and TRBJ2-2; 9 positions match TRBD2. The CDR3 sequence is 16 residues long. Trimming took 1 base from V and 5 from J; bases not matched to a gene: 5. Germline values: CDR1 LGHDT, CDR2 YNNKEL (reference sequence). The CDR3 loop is CASSQGLAGWTGELFF. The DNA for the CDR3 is TGTGCCAGCAGCCAAGGCCTAGCGGGGTGGACCGGGGAGCTGTTTTTT.

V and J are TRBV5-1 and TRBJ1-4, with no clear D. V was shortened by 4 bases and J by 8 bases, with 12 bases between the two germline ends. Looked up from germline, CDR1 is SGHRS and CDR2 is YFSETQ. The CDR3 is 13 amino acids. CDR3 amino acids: CASSPTLTEKLFF. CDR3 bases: TGCGCCAGCAGCCCCACCCTAACGGAAAAACTGTTTTTT.

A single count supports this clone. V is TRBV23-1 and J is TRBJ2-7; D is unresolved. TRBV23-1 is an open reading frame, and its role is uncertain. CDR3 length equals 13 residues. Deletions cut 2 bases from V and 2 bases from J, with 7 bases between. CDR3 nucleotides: TGCGCCAGCAGTCAAAAATGCGCCTACGAGCAGTACTTC. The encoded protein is CASSQKCAYEQYF.

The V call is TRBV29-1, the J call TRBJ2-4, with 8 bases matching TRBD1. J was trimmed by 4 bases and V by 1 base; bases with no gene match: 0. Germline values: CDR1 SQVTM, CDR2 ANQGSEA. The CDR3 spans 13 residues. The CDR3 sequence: CSVEGQGKNIQYF. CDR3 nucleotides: TGCAGCGTTGAAGGACAGGGGAAAAACATTCAGTACTTC.

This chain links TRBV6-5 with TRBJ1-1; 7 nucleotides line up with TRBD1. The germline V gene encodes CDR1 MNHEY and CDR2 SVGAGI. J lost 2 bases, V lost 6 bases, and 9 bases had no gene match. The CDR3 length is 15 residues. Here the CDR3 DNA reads TGTGCCAGCAGGGGGGGACAGCTCACTAACACTGAAGCTTTCTTT. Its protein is CASRGGQLTNTEAFF.

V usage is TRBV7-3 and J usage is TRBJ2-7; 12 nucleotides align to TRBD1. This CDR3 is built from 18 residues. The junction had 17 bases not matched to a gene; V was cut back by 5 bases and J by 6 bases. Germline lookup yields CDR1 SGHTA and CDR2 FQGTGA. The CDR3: CASSLTDTGTGGMSEQYF. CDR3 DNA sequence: TGTGCCAGCAGCCTCACGGACACCGGGACAGGGGGCATGAGCGAGCAGTACTTC.

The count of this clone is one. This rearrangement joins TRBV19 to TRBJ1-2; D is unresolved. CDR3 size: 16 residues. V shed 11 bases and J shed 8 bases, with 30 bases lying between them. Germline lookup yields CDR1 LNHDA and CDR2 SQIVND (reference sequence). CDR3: CALAGFEGTYPYGYTF. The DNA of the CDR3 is TGTGCCTTAGCGGGGTTTGAGGGCACCTATCCTTACGGCTACACCTTC. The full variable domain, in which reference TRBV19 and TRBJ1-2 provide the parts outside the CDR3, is DGGITQSPKYLFRKEGQNVTLSCEQNLNHDAMYWYRQDPGQGLRLIYYSQIVNDFQKGDIAEGYSVSREKKESFPLTVTSAQKNPTAFYLCALAGFEGTYPYGYTFGSGTRLTVV.

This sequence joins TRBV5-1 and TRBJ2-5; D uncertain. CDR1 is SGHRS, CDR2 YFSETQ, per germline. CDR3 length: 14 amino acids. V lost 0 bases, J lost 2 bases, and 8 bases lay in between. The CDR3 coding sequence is TGCGCCAGCAGCTTGGGGCAGGTACAAGAGACCCAGTACTTC. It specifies CASSLGQVQETQYF.

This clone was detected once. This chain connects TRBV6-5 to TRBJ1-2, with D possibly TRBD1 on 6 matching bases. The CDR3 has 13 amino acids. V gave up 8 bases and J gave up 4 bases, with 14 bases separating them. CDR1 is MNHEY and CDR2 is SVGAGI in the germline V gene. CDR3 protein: CASGKQGGYGYTF. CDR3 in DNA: TGTGCCAGCGGAAAACAGGGCGGCTATGGCTACACCTTC.

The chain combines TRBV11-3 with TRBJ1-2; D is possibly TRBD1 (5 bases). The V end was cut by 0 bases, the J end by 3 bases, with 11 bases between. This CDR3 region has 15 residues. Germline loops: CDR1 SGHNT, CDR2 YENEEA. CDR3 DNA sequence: TGTGCCAGCAGCTTAGAGGCAGGGATGGACTATGGCTACACCTTC. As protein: CASSLEAGMDYGYTF. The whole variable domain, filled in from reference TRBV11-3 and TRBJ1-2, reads EAGVVQSPRYKIIEKKQPVAFWCNPISGHNTLYWYLQNLGQGPELLIRYENEEAVDDSQLPKDRFSAERLKGVDSTLKIQPAELGDSAVYLCASSLEAGMDYGYTFGSGTRLTVV.

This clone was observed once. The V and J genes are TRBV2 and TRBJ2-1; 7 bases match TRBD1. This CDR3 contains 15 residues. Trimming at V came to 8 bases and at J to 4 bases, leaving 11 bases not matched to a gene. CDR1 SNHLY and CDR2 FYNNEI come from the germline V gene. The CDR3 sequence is CASQGQERFYNEQFF. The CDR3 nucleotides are TGTGCCAGCCAAGGACAGGAAAGGTTTTACAATGAGCAGTTCTTC.

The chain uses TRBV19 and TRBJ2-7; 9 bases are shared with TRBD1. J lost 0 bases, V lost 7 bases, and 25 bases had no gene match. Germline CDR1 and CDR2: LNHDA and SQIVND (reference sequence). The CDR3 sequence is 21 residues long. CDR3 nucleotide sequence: TGTGCCAGTACCTCCACCTTAAGGGCCGGGACAGGGCGTCCCTACTCCTACGAGCAGTACTTC. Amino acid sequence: CASTSTLRAGTGRPYSYEQYF.

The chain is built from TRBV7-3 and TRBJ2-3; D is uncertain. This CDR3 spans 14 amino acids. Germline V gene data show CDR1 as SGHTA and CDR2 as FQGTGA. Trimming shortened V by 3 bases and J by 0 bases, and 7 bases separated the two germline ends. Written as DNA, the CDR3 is TGTGCCAGCAGCTTCGGCGGCAGCACAGATACGCAGTATTTT. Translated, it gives CASSFGGSTDTQYF.

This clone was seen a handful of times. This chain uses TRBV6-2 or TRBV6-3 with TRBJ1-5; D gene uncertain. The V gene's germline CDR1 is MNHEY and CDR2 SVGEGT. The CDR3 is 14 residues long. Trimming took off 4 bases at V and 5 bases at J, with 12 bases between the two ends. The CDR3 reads CASSSSGRHQPQHF. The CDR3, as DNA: TGTGCCAGCAGTTCCTCTGGGAGGCATCAGCCCCAGCATTTT.

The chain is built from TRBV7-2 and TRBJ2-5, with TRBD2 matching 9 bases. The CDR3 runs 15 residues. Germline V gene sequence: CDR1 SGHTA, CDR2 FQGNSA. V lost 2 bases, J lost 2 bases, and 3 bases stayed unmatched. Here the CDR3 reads CASSLLAGKQETQYF. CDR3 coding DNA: TGTGCCAGCAGCTTACTAGCGGGAAAGCAAGAGACCCAGTACTTC. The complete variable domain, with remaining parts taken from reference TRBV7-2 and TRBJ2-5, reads GAGVSQSPSNKVTEKGKDVELRCDPISGHTALYWYRQSLGQGLEFLIYFQGNSAPDKSGLPSDRFSAERTGGSVSTLTIQRTQQEDSAVYLCASSLLAGKQETQYFGPGTRLLVL.

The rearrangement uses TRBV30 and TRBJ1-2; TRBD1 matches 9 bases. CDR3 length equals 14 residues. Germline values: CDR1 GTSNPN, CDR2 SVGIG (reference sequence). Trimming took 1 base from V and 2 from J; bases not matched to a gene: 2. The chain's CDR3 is CAWSDGQGNYGYTF. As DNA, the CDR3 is TGTGCCTGGAGTGACGGACAGGGGAACTATGGCTACACCTTC.